This T cell receptor (beta chain) was captured in a study of shared clonotypes between healthy human individuals. Trimming took off 7 bases at V and 2 bases at J, with 7 bases between the two ends. The CDR3 has 12 residues. The germline V gene encodes CDR1 MDHEN and CDR2 SYDVKM. This table comes from immunoSEQ multiplex PCR, and its TCRdb copy is limited to in-frame clones, with some not included. The sample holds roughly 1.5 million clones, about 98% seen once. This chain connects TRBV28 to TRBJ2-3; D gene uncertain. Sequencing used naive CD4+ T cells sorted from blood. Subset denoted: CD45RA+ positively selected. This clonotype was obtained from a man younger than 40 in good health. The CDR3 loop is CASTKYTDTQYF. DNA of the CDR3: TGTGCCAGCACTAAGTACACAGATACGCAGTATTTT. The full variable domain, its missing parts supplied by reference TRBV28 and TRBJ2-3, is DVKVTQSSRYLVKRTGEKVFLECVQDMDHENMFWYRQDPGLGLRLIYFSYDVKMKEKGDIPEGYSVSREKKERFSLILESASTNQTSMYLCASTKYTDTQYFGPGTRLTVL.